The rows below give T cell receptor beta chains drawn from one sample of a study of TIL therapy for anti-PD-1-resistant metastatic lung cancer. The data were produced by immunoSEQ multiplex PCR, yet TCRdb's version contains in-frame clones alone and is incomplete. The table shows approximately 87,000 clones, with approximately 65% occurring only once. Sequencing was performed on tumor tissue, taken at baseline. The receptors originated from a person between 25 and 79 years old with non-small cell lung cancer. The CDR3 runs from the conserved cysteine through the conserved F or W. D genes are given only for firm matches. For some rows the clone size is stated as once, few or many, or as a class when expanded; others skip it.

v_call	d_call	clone_size	j_call	cdr3_nt	cdr3_aa
TRBV6-5	TRBD2	.	TRBJ2-5	TGTGCCAGCCGAGCTAGCGGGGCCCAAACCCAGTACTTC	CASRASGAQTQYF
TRBV6-2/TRBV6-3	TRBD2	.	TRBJ2-1	TGTGCCAGCAGTTACGAACTAGCGGCCTACAATGAGCAGTTCTTC	CASSYELAAYNEQFF
TRBV28	TRBD2	.	TRBJ2-3	TGTGCCAGCAGTCCTCTAGCGGGGGCCGGGAAGGGTACGCAGTATTTT	CASSPLAGAGKGTQYF
TRBV6-6	TRBD2	.	TRBJ2-1	TGTGCCAGCAGTTATGGGGCGGGAGAGGTGGATGAGCAGTTCTTC	CASSYGAGEVDEQFF
TRBV6-2/TRBV6-3	.	once	TRBJ2-5	TGTGCCAGCAGTTGGTGGTCAGAGACCCAGTACTTC	CASSWWSETQYF
TRBV2	.	.	TRBJ2-7	TGTGCCAGCAGAGCAATCCAGTACGAGCAGTACTTC	CASRAIQYEQYF
TRBV27	TRBD1	.	TRBJ1-5	TGTGCCAGCAGTCCGGACAGGGGGCGACAGCCCCAGCATTTT	CASSPDRGRQPQHF
TRBV6-5	.	.	TRBJ2-7	TGTGCCAGCAGCCCAACAGGAGGGATTTTATACGAGCAGTACTTC	CASSPTGGILYEQYF
TRBV9	TRBD1	.	TRBJ1-6	TGTGCCAGCAGCTTCCGGACAGGTTATAATTCACCCCTCCACTTT	CASSFRTGYNSPLHF
TRBV7-3	TRBD1	.	TRBJ1-2	TGTGCCAGCAGCTCGACAGGGGGCTCTAACTATGGCTACACCTTC	CASSSTGGSNYGYTF
TRBV28	.	.	TRBJ2-4	TGTGCCAGCAGTTTCGTTACGAACATTCAGTACTTC	CASSFVTNIQYF
TRBV7-9	TRBD2	.	TRBJ2-1	TGTGCCAGCAGCTCCCCAGGACTAGCGGGCAACAATGAGCAGTTCTTC	CASSSPGLAGNNEQFF
TRBV18	.	.	TRBJ1-1	TGTGCCAGCTCACCGGGCATGGGGAACACTGAAGCTTTCTTT	CASSPGMGNTEAFF
TRBV13	.	.	TRBJ2-2	TGTGCCAGCAGCTCCACACACACCGGGGAGCTGTTTTTT	CASSSTHTGELFF
TRBV10-1	.	.	TRBJ2-3	TGCGCCAGCAGTGAGGTGCGGGGACGTACAGATACGCAGTATTTT	CASSEVRGRTDTQYF
TRBV27	.	few	TRBJ2-7	TGTGCCAGCAGGCCCCAGGGAGGGGGCGAGCAGTACTTC	CASRPQGGGEQYF
TRBV3-1/TRBV3-2	TRBD2	few	TRBJ2-1	TGTGCCAGCAGCCAAGATATTTTTATGGCGGGAGCAGACGATGAGCAGTTCTTC	CASSQDIFMAGADDEQFF
TRBV6-4	.	few	TRBJ1-1	TGTGCCAGCAGCTGGGGGTTGGACACTGAAGCTTTCTTT	CASSWGLDTEAFF
TRBV24-1	TRBD1	.	TRBJ1-5	TGTGCCACCAGTGATTCCGAGACAGGGAACTCCAATCAGCCCCAGCATTTT	CATSDSETGNSNQPQHF
TRBV12-5	.	.	TRBJ1-2	TGTGCTAGTGGTTTGGACGCATTTGGAGCTTCCACCTTC	CASGLDAFGASTF
TRBV4-2	.	.	TRBJ2-1	TGTGCCAGCAGCCAAGAGGGCTTCCCCAGCTACAATGAGCAGTTCTTC	CASSQEGFPSYNEQFF
TRBV5-5	.	.	TRBJ1-5	TGTGCCAGCAGCTTGGCTGGGGCACGTCAGCCCCAGCATTTT	CASSLAGARQPQHF
TRBV7-2	.	.	TRBJ2-7	TGTGCCAGCAGCTTAGCGCGTAGTGGTTTGGGGGGATACTACGAGCAGTACTTC	CASSLARSGLGGYYEQYF
TRBV19	.	.	TRBJ1-2	TGTGCCAGTAGTTCTTTGGAAACGGGGGGGAATGGCTACACCTTC	CASSSLETGGNGYTF
TRBV5-4	TRBD1	.	TRBJ1-2	TGTGCCAGCAGCCTGCCGGGACAGTCATATGGCTACACCTTC	CASSLPGQSYGYTF
TRBV30	.	.	TRBJ2-2	TGTGCCTGGAGTGTACACAACACCGGGGAGCTGTTTTTT	CAWSVHNTGELFF
TRBV10-1	TRBD2	.	TRBJ2-1	TGCGCCAGCAGCCGACTAGCGGGAGGGCCTACCTACAATGAGCAGTTCTTC	CASSRLAGGPTYNEQFF
TRBV30	TRBD2	few	TRBJ2-2	TGTGCCTGGAGTGTACGCGGGAGGGCGTACACCGGGGAGCTGTTTTTT	CAWSVRGRAYTGELFF
TRBV15	.	.	TRBJ1-4	TGTGCCACCAGCAGAGAGGGGGAAAAACTGTTTTTT	CATSREGEKLFF
TRBV28	.	.	TRBJ1-5	TGTGCCAGCAGTTTATCGGGGGGTTATCAGCCCCAGCATTTT	CASSLSGGYQPQHF
TRBV6-6	.	few	TRBJ1-5	TGTGCCAGCAGTTACCAGGCGACAGGAGATCAGCCCCAGCATTTT	CASSYQATGDQPQHF